This T cell receptor beta chain was sequenced during a study of cytomegalovirus exposure and HLA in healthy donors. Study background: The 90 to 150 validation repertoires, a later analysis reported, used the same platform as the 666 first-cohort repertoires.

The study's findings and limits: As was reported, the classifier diagnosed cytomegalovirus status with high specificity and sensitivity. A few chains tied to CMV proved CMV antigen-specific in vitro.

The germline V gene has CDR1 ENHRY and CDR2 SYGVKD. Deletions cut 3 bases from V and 3 bases from J, with 8 bases between. The CDR3 sequence is 14 residues long. As to this clone: Its antigen is undetermined.

Clones were sequenced by immunoSEQ multiplex PCR, and TCRdb holds only the in-frame ones, with some missing. The repertoire holds about 65,000 clones, with 90% to 95% as singletons. Material: PBMCs. The clonotype comes from a young man in good health and CMV-seropositive. This chain connects TRBV10-3 to TRBJ2-2, with a possible D match to TRBD1 (5 bases). The DNA for the CDR3 is TGTGCCATCAGTGATGGACAATACACCGGGGAGCTGTTTTTT. Its protein is CAISDGQYTGELFF.